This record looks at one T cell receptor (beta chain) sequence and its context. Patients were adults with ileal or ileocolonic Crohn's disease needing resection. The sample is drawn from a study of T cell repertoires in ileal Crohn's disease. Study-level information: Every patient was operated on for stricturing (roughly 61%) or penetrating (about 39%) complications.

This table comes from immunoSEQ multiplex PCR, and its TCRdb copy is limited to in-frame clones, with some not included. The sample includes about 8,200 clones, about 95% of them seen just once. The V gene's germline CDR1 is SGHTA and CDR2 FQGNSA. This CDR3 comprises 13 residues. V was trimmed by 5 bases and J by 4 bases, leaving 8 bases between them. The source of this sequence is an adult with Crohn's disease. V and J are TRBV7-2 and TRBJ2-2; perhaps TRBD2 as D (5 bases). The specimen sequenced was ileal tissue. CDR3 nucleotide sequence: TGTGCCAGCAGCGATACTAGCACCGGGGAGCTGTTTTTT. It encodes CASSDTSTGELFF.